This T cell receptor (beta chain) originates from a study of blood T cell repertoires in COVID-19 (TCRdb year 2020). Context from the whole study: Samples from collaborators originated in the United States, Italy and Spain and spanned both the acute and convalescent phases of COVID-19. The prospective study material was composed of cDNA or gDNA derived from T cells, B-cell-depleted T cells, or PBMCs. Deeply sampled blood TCRbeta repertoires from subjects exposed to, actively infected with, or recovered from COVID-19 were included in the dataset. The repertoires were released in a freely available public database intended as a resource for research on the immune response to SARS-CoV-2. Samples were obtained from the ongoing ImmuneRACE study (first 160 participants) and from 1,000 to 1,500 subjects provided by 6 global collaborators. Nearly every sample came with metadata listing a de-identified subject ID, COVID-19 status, age in years and sex. Where available, HLA class I and class II types were taken from metadata supplied by the sample provider and were not determined by assay-based typing.

As concerns this clone: What this receptor recognizes is not known. Base qualities are not recorded, but no much larger clone differs from it by a single base.

TCRbeta CDR3 regions were amplified from genomic DNA using the immunoSEQ Assay, a bias-controlled multiplex PCR. As for how the authors treated the data: The number of nucleated cells in each sample was estimated from the amplification of reference gene primers within the assay. To quantify the absolute abundance of each unique TCRbeta CDR3 rearrangement, sequence reads were collapsed and filtered. For each sample, productive Simpson clonality was calculated by taking the square root of Simpson's diversity index across productive rearrangements. The table was pulled from immuneACCESS by TCRdb, which kept in-frame rearrangements only. Such tables lose some clones; where checked, under half of the loss comes from unresolved V genes, and the rest has no known cause. D and trimming come from the DNA, and the V and J calls and clone size come from that table. The sample contains 250,000 to 350,000 clones, about four fifths of them found a single time. The ten most abundant clones make up about 1.2% of the sample.

Study-wide findings and limitations: Clinical and demographic metadata were provided uncurated, with the amount varying by source and participant.

The CDR3 numbers 14 residues from cysteine through phenylalanine. The entry retains the CDR3 DNA only, 42 bases that are in frame from base 1. V has 6 bases trimmed and J has 2 bases trimmed; junction bases matching no gene number 4. The germline V gene sets CDR1 to MGHDK and CDR2 to SYGVNS. The collaborating institutions used their own protocols to collect whole blood in K2EDTA tubes. For TCRbeta analysis, collaborators shipped samples in one of three forms: frozen whole blood, isolated PBMCs, or DNA extracted from either of those sample types. The chain uses TRBV25-1 and TRBJ2-7, with 10 bases in between that match TRBD2. The source is a woman aged 45-65 years with acute or convalescent COVID-19. The material sequenced was peripheral blood. The encoded CDR3 is CASSWTSGAYEQYF. The bases are TGTGCCAGCAGCTGGACTAGCGGAGCCTACGAGCAGTACTTC.